The rows below give T cell receptor beta chains drawn from one sample of a study of T cell repertoires in cytomegalovirus infection. TCRdb itself ran the reads through MiXCR, one entry per CDR3 protein. The table lists around 100,000 distinct CDR3 sequences, 16% of them singletons. Specimen: PBMCs. The origin of the receptors is a human donor in good health (CMV status not recorded). Some clones in this sample may be carry-over from other donors' samples. The CDR3 runs from the conserved cysteine through the conserved F or W. A D gene is named only where the DNA matches it firmly. For some rows the clone size is stated as once, few or many, or as a class when expanded; others skip it.

j_call: TRBJ1-1; v_call: TRBV12-3/TRBV12-4; d_call: NA; clone_size: many; cdr3_aa: CASSYKRNTEAFF; cdr3_nt: TGTGCCAGCAGTTATAAGAGGAACACTGAAGCTTTCTTT
j_call: TRBJ1-4; v_call: TRBV4-1; d_call: TRBD1; clone_size: many; cdr3_aa: CASSHRIQTGNREKLFF; cdr3_nt: TGCGCCAGCAGCCACCGAATTCAGACAGGGAATAGAGAAAAACTGTTTTTT
j_call: TRBJ2-2; v_call: TRBV7-9; d_call: NA; clone_size: NA; cdr3_aa: CASTRENTGELFF; cdr3_nt: TGTGCCAGCACAAGGGAGAACACCGGGGAGCTGTTTTTT
j_call: TRBJ1-5; v_call: TRBV28; d_call: TRBD1; clone_size: once; cdr3_aa: CASTQGQGQPQHF; cdr3_nt: TGTGCCAGCACCCAAGGACAGGGGCAGCCCCAGCATTTT
j_call: TRBJ2-7; v_call: TRBV7-8; d_call: NA; clone_size: many; cdr3_aa: CASSFSYEQYF; cdr3_nt: TGTGCCAGCAGCTTCTCCTACGAGCAGTACTTC
j_call: TRBJ1-2; v_call: TRBV28; d_call: NA; clone_size: NA; cdr3_aa: CASSLRQQFNYGYTF; cdr3_nt: TGTGCCAGCAGTTTACGTCAACAGTTTAACTATGGCTACACCTTC
j_call: TRBJ2-1; v_call: TRBV28; d_call: NA; clone_size: NA; cdr3_aa: CASSSVDRREQFF; cdr3_nt: TGTGCCAGCAGTTCCGTGGACCGCCGGGAGCAGTTCTTC
j_call: TRBJ2-5; v_call: TRBV20-1; d_call: NA; clone_size: NA; cdr3_aa: CSARDTGYGETQYF; cdr3_nt: TGCAGTGCTAGAGATACCGGGTATGGGGAGACCCAGTACTTC
j_call: TRBJ1-2; v_call: TRBV3-1; d_call: TRBD1; clone_size: NA; cdr3_aa: CASSPGTVDYGYTF; cdr3_nt: TGTGCCAGCAGCCCCGGGACAGTTGACTATGGCTACACCTTC
j_call: TRBJ2-5; v_call: TRBV7-3; d_call: TRBD2; clone_size: many; cdr3_aa: CASSATSGGPQETQYF; cdr3_nt: TGTGCCAGCAGCGCAACTAGCGGGGGCCCCCAAGAGACCCAGTACTTC